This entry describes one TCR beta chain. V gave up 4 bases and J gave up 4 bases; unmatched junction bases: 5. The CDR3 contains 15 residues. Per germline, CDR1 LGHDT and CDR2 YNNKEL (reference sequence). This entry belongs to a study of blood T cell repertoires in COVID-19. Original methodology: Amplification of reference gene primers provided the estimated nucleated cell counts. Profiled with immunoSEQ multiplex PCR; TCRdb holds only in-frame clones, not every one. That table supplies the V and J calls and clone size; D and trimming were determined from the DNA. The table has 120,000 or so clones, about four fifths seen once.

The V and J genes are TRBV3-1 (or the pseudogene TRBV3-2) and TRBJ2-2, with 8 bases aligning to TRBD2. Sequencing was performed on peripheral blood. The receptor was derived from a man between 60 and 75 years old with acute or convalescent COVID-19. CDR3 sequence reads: CASSPGGGVTGELFF. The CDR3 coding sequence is TGTGCCAGCAGCCCCGGGGGGGGAGTCACCGGGGAGCTGTTTTTT.